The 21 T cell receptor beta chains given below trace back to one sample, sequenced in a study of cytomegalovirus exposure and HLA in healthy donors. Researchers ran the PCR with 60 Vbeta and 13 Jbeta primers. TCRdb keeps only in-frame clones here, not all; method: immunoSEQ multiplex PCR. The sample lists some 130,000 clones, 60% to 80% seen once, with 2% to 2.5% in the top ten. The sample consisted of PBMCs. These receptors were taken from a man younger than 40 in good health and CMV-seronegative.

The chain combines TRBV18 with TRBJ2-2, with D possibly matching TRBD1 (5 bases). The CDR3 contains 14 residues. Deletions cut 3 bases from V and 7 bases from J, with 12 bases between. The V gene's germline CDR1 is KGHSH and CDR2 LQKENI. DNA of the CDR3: TGTGCCAGCTCACCGGGGCTACGAGGCGGGGAGCTGTTTTTT. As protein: CASSPGLRGGELFF.

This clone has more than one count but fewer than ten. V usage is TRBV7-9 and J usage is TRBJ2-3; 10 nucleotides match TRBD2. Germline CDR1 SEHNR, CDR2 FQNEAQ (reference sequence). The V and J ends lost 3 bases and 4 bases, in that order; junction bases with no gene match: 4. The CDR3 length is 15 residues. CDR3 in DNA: TGTGCCAGCAGCTTCGCCAGCGGGGGGGCAGATACGCAGTATTTT. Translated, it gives CASSFASGGADTQYF.

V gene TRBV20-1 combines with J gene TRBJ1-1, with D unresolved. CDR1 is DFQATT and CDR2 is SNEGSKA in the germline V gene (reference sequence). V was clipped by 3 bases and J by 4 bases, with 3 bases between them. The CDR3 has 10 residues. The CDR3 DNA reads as TGCAGTGCTAGCTCCACTGAAGCTTTCTTT. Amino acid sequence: CSASSTEAFF.

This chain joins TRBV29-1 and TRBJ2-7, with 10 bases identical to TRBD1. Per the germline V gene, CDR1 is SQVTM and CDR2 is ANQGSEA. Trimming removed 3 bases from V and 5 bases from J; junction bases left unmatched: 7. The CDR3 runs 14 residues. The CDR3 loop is CSVDTGTGDHEQYF. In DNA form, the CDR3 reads TGCAGCGTTGACACCGGGACAGGGGACCACGAGCAGTACTTC.

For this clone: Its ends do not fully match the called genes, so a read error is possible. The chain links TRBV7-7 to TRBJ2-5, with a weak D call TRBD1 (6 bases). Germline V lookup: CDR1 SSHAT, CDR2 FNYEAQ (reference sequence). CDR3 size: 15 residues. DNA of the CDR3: TGTGCTAGCAGCTTTACACCGACAGGAAAAGAGACCCAGTACTTC. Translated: CASSFTPTGKETQYF.

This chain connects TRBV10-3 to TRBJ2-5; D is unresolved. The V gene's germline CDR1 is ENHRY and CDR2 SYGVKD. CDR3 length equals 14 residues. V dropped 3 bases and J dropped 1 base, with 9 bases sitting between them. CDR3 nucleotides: TGTGCCATCAGTGATTCTGGCAGCCAAGAGACCCAGTACTTC. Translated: CAISDSGSQETQYF.

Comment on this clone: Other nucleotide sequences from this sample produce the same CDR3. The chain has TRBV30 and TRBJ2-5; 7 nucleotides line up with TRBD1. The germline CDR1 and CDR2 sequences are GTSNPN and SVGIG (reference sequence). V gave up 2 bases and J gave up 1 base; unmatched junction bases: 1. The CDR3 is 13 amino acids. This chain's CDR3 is CAWSRDSQETQYF. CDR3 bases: TGTGCCTGGAGTAGGGACAGCCAAGAGACCCAGTACTTC.

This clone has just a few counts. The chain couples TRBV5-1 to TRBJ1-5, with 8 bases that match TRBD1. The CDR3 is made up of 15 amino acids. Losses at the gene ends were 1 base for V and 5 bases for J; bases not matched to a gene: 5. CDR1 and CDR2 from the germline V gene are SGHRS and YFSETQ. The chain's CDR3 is CASSLQGAGDQPQHF. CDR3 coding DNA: TGCGCCAGCAGCTTGCAGGGGGCAGGGGATCAGCCCCAGCATTTT.

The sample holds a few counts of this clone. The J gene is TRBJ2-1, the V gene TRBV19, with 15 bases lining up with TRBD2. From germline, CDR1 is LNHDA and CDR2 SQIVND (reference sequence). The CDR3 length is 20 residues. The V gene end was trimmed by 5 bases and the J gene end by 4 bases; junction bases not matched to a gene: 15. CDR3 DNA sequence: TGTGCCAGTAGTCACGGACTAGCGGGAGGGCCCATCGCCCTATACAATGAGCAGTTCTTC. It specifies CASSHGLAGGPIALYNEQFF.

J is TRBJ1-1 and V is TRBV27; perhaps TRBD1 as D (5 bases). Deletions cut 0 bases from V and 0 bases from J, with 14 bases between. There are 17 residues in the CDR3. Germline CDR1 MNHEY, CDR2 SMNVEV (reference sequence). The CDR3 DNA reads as TGTGCCAGCAGTTTATCATGGCGGCAGGGTATGAACACTGAAGCTTTCTTT. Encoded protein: CASSLSWRQGMNTEAFF.

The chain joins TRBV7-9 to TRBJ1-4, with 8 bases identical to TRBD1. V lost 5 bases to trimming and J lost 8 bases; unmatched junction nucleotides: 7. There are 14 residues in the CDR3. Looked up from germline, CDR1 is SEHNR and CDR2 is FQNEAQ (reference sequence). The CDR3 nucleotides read TGTGCCAGCAGCCTGGGGACAGGCGGCGAAAAACTGTTTTTT. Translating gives CASSLGTGGEKLFF.

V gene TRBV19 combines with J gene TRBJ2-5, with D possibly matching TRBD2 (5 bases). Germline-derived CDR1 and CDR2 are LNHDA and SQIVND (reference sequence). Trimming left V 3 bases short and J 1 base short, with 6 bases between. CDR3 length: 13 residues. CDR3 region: CASSMGVQETQYF. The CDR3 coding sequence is TGTGCCAGTAGTATGGGAGTCCAAGAGACCCAGTACTTC.

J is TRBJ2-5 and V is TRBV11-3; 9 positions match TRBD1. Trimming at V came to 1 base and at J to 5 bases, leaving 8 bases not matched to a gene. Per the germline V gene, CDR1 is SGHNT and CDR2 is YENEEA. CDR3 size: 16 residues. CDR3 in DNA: TGTGCCAGCAGCTTAGGGGAAGGGACAGGGTTGGAGACCCAGTACTTC. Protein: CASSLGEGTGLETQYF.

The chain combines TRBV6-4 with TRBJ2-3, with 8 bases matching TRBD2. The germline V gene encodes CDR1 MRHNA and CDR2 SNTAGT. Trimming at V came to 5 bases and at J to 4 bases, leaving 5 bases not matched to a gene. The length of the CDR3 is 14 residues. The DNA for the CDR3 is TGTGCCAGCAGTTTTACTAGCGGCGCAGATACGCAGTATTTT. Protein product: CASSFTSGADTQYF.

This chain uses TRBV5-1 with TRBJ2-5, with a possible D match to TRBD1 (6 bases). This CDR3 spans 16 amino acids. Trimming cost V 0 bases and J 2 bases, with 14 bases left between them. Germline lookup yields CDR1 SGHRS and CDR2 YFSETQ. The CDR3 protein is CASSLGGITGQETQYF. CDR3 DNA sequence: TGCGCCAGCAGCTTGGGGGGGATAACAGGGCAAGAGACCCAGTACTTC.

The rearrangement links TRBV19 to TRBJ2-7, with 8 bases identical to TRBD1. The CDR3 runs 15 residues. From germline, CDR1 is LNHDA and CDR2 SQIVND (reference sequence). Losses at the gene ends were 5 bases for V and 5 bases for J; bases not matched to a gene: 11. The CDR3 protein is CASSLSGTGLDEQYF. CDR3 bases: TGTGCCAGTAGTCTCTCCGGGACAGGTTTGGACGAGCAGTACTTC. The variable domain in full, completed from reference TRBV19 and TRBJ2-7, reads DGGITQSPKYLFRKEGQNVTLSCEQNLNHDAMYWYRQDPGQGLRLIYYSQIVNDFQKGDIAEGYSVSREKKESFPLTVTSAQKNPTAFYLCASSLSGTGLDEQYFGPGTRLTVT.

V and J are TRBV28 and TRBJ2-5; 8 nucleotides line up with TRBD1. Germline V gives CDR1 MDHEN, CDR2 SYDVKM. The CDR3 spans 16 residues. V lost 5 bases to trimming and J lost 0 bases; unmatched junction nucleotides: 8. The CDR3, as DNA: TGTGCCAGCAGTACCCGCGGACAGGGAGACCAAGAGACCCAGTACTTC. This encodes CASSTRGQGDQETQYF.

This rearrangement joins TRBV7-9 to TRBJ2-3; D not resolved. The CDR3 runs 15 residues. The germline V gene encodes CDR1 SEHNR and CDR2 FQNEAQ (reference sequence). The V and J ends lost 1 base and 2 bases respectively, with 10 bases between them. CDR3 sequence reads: CASSLVPRSTDTQYF. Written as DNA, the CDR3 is TGTGCCAGCAGCTTAGTTCCGCGGTCCACAGATACGCAGTATTTT.

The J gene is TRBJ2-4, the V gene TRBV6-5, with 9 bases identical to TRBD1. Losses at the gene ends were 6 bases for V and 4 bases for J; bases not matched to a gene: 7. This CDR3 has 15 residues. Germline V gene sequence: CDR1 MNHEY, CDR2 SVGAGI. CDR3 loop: CASREYGQGKNIQYF. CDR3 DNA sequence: TGTGCCAGCAGGGAATACGGACAGGGGAAAAACATTCAGTACTTC.

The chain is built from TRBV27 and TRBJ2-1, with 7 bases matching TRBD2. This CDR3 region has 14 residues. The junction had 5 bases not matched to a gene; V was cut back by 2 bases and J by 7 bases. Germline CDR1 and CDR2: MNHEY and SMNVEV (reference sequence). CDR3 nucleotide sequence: TGTGCCAGCAGTTTACGACCCGGGGGGAATGAGCAGTTCTTC. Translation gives CASSLRPGGNEQFF.

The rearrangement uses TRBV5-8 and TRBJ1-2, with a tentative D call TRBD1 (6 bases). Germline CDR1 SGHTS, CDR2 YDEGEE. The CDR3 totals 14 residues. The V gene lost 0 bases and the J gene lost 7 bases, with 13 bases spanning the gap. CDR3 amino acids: CASSLDGGLSGYTF. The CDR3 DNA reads TGTGCCAGCAGCTTGGACGGGGGGCTGAGTGGCTACACCTTC.